The rows below give T cell receptor beta chains drawn from one sample of a study of CD8+ T cells in alopecia areata. Using immunoSEQ multiplex PCR, the repertoire was profiled, and TCRdb retains in-frame clones only, with some absent. In the table there are 200,000 to 250,000 clones, under 70% of which are singletons. Sequencing was performed on CD4+ T cells sorted from blood, taken around week 42, from a patient treated with tofacitinib. The receptor source for this set is a human donor with alopecia areata. CDR3s include the opening cysteine and the closing phenylalanine or tryptophan.

J gene,V gene,CDR3 protein
TRBJ1-1,TRBV4-3,CASSLDTLNTEAFF
TRBJ2-7,TRBV5-6,CASTSTGTDYEQYF
TRBJ1-6,TRBV4-3,CASSQLGVTHSPLHF
TRBJ2-5,TRBV9,CASSVLAGGGETQYF
TRBJ2-7,TRBV7-9,CASSLSDLLGRSYEQYF
TRBJ1-2,TRBV29-1,CSVVAPNYGYTF
TRBJ2-2,TRBV7-2,CASSLGPTGELFF
TRBJ1-2,TRBV5-1,CASSLDATDYGYTF
TRBJ2-7,TRBV10-3,CAISESNEQYF
TRBJ1-5,TRBV9,CASSADPSKTQPQHF
TRBJ2-3,TRBV5-1,CASNGDNTDTQYF
TRBJ2-6,TRBV27,CASNIVGANVLTF
TRBJ2-3,TRBV2,CAVPTLTDTQYF
TRBJ1-1,TRBV14,CASSVRKNTEAFF